The entry below describes one TCR beta chain. The antigen is unknown. This CDR3 is built from 17 residues. With V trimmed by 2 bases and J by 7 bases, 15 bases remained unmatched. Germline CDR1 is MNHNS and CDR2 is SASEGT. A second PCR of 7 to 11 cycles used a sample-barcoded 5' primer and a J-beta primer mix. TCRdb re-called the 5' RACE reads through MiXCR, storing one row per CDR3 protein. Of over a million distinct CDR3 sequences in the sample, 42% were seen once. The data are from a study of blood T cells in healthy people across ages. Findings of the study overall: The lack of PBMC sorting stopped any conclusive naive versus antigen-experienced comparison.

Material for sequencing was blood. J is TRBJ2-7 and V is TRBV6-1; 9 bases fit TRBD2. The TCR comes from a woman between 18 and 30 years old in good health. CDR3 in amino acids: CASSENMRLAAPREQYF. CDR3 sequence (DNA): TGTGCCAGCAGTGAAAATATGCGACTAGCGGCCCCTCGAGAGCAGTACTTC.